This T cell receptor beta chain was captured by sequencing in a study of T cell changes during pregnancy in multiple sclerosis. This CDR3 is built from 15 residues. V lost 4 bases and J lost 5; bases outside the gene matches: 9. The germline gives CDR1 LNHDA, CDR2 SQIVND (reference sequence). The protocol was immunoSEQ multiplex PCR, while the TCRdb copy is restricted to in-frame clones and leaves out a portion. The sample contains 40,000 to 45,000 clones, around 90% of which appear only once. Source: CD4+ T cells from peripheral blood mononuclear cells, taken in the third trimester of pregnancy. This clonotype originated in a female donor with multiple sclerosis, enrolled in a pregnancy study. The J gene is TRBJ2-7, the V gene TRBV19; 9 bases map to TRBD1. CDR3 protein: CASSTSGTGSHEQYF. CDR3 sequence (DNA): TGTGCCAGTAGTACATCCGGGACAGGGAGTCACGAGCAGTACTTC. The full variable domain, rest sourced from reference TRBV19 and TRBJ2-7, is DGGITQSPKYLFRKEGQNVTLSCEQNLNHDAMYWYRQDPGQGLRLIYYSQIVNDFQKGDIAEGYSVSREKKESFPLTVTSAQKNPTAFYLCASSTSGTGSHEQYFGPGTRLTVT.